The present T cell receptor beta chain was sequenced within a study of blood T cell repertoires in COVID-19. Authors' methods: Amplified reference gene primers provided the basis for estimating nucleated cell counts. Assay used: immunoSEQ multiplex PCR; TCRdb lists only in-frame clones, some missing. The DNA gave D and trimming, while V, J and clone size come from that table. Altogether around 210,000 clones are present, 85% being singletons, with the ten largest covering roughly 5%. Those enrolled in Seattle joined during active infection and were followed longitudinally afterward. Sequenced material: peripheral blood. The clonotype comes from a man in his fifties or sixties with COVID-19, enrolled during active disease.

This chain's CDR3 is CASSSRQGYSGELFF. CDR3 bases: TGTGCCAGCAGCTCTCGACAGGGGTATTCCGGGGAGCTGTTTTTT. The V call is TRBV5-4, the J call TRBJ2-2; 8 bases fit TRBD1. The V gene's germline CDR1 is SGHNT and CDR2 YYREEE (reference sequence). The V segment lost 3 bases and the J segment 6 bases; nucleotides outside the gene matches: 7. This CDR3 region has 15 residues.